Shown below are 22 T cell receptor beta chains from a single sample sequenced in a study of regulatory T cells in long-lasting Graves disease. Time point denoted: persistent/refractory GD, antithyroid drugs over 5 years with positive TRAb. With RNA extracted from PBMCs as input, the TCR library was made. With iRepertoire HTBI primers and Arm-PCR of CDR3 regions, TCR beta libraries were built. One entry per CDR3 protein results from TCRdb running MiXCR on the multiplex PCR reads. The sample contains over 350,000 distinct CDR3 sequences, more than 20% of which appear only once. The material sequenced was peripheral blood mononuclear cells (PBMCs), taken when the disease was refractory, from a patient treated with antithyroid drugs. These receptors originate from a female donor with Graves disease.

The table lists this clonotype with many counts. The chain combines TRBV20-1 with TRBJ2-5; D may be TRBD2 (5 bases). CDR1 is DFQATT, CDR2 SNEGSKA, per germline (reference sequence). V was pared by 5 bases and J by 5 bases, with 15 bases between. CDR3 length: 13 residues. The CDR3 bases are TGCAGTGCTGAGACACCCCGGACTGAGACCCAGTACTTC. This gives the protein CSAETPRTETQYF.

CDR3 amino acids: CASSVPGQGRGNTEAFF. The CDR3 DNA reads TGTGCCAGCAGTGTTCCAGGACAGGGGCGGGGAAACACTGAAGCTTTCTTT. The chain links TRBV6-4 to TRBJ1-1; 9 bases agree with TRBD1. The ends lost 4 bases at V and 2 bases at J; junction bases unmatched: 11. The CDR3 runs 17 residues. Germline CDR1 is MRHNA and CDR2 is SNTAGT.

This clonotype was detected many times. This chain links TRBV10-3 with TRBJ2-5; D is undetermined. CDR3 size: 15 residues. Germline assignment: CDR1 ENHRY and CDR2 SYGVKD. V dropped 0 bases and J dropped 4 bases, with 12 bases sitting between them. The CDR3 here is CAISESFGSTETQYF. CDR3 nucleotides: TGTGCCATCAGTGAGTCGTTTGGATCAACAGAGACCCAGTACTTC.

V is TRBV28 and J is TRBJ2-1, with D perhaps matching TRBD1 or TRBD2 (6 bases each). The V gene's germline CDR1 is MDHEN and CDR2 SYDVKM. Trimming took 7 bases from V and 12 from J, leaving 25 bases between them. The CDR3 has 15 residues. As DNA, the CDR3 is TGTGCCAGCACCCCTGGAGGGGACATAAGTATTGGGCAGTTCTTC. Its protein is CASTPGGDISIGQFF.

This clonotype has only a few counts. The chain uses TRBV9 and TRBJ2-5; TRBD2 agrees at 8 bases. V lost 4 bases and J lost 5; bases outside the gene matches: 13. Germline assignment: CDR1 SGDLS and CDR2 YYNGEE. This CDR3 has 16 residues. The DNA for the CDR3 is TGTGCCAGCAGCAGAAAGCGGTCGGGGGGGGTTGAGACCCAGTACTTC. This codes for CASSRKRSGGVETQYF.

The V gene is TRBV30, the J gene TRBJ2-6, with D perhaps TRBD1 or TRBD2 (5 bases each). This CDR3 comprises 14 residues. V lost 2 bases and J lost 3, with 8 bases in between. Germline-derived CDR1 and CDR2 are GTSNPN and SVGIG (reference sequence). For the CDR3, the DNA is TGTGCCTGGAGTCCTGGGGGTGGGGCCAACGTCCTGACTTTC. It yields the protein CAWSPGGGANVLTF.

This chain connects TRBV29-1 to TRBJ2-7; D may be TRBD1 or TRBD2 (5 bases each). CDR1 and CDR2 (germline): SQVTM, ANQGSEA. This CDR3 comprises 15 residues. V dropped 3 bases and J dropped 5 bases, with 20 bases sitting between them. CDR3 DNA sequence: TGCAGCGTTGAGAGGTCGTCCGGGACGAAGGACGAGCAGTACTTC. It codes for CSVERSSGTKDEQYF.

The chain combines TRBV6-1 with TRBJ2-2; D gene uncertain. This CDR3 spans 15 amino acids. Germline V gene data show CDR1 as MNHNS and CDR2 as SASEGT. Between the trimmed V and J ends, which lost 5 bases and 6 bases, there was a span of 16 bases. The CDR3 sequence: CASSQITPSAGELFF. Written as DNA, the CDR3 is TGTGCCAGCAGTCAGATAACCCCTTCTGCCGGGGAGCTGTTTTTT.

This clonotype was counted a few times. The chain uses TRBV2 and TRBJ2-7, with TRBD1 matching over 8 bases. Germline V lookup: CDR1 SNHLY, CDR2 FYNNEI. With 7 bases clipped from V and 3 bases from J, the junction kept 8 bases outside the gene matches. CDR3 length: 14 amino acids. Here the CDR3 DNA reads TGTGCCAGCATCATCGGGACAGGATACTACGAGCAGTACTTC. This codes for CASIIGTGYYEQYF.

The V gene is TRBV9, the J gene TRBJ2-7, with 10 bases fitting TRBD2. The germline V gene encodes CDR1 SGDLS and CDR2 YYNGEE. V lost 3 bases, J lost 2 bases, and 5 bases stayed unmatched. The length of the CDR3 is 15 residues. The CDR3 here is CASSAGLAATYEQYF. CDR3 in DNA: TGTGCCAGCAGCGCAGGACTAGCGGCTACCTACGAGCAGTACTTC.

The chain carries TRBV11-2 and TRBJ2-1, with D tentatively TRBD1 (6 bases). The CDR3 is 14 amino acids. Per germline, CDR1 SGHAT and CDR2 FQNNGV. V was pared by 3 bases and J by 3 bases, with 9 bases between. CDR3 sequence: CASSFTGIYNEQFF. CDR3 DNA sequence: TGTGCCAGCAGCTTCACAGGGATCTACAATGAGCAGTTCTTC.

The rearrangement links TRBV2 to TRBJ1-4, with TRBD1 matching over 7 bases. CDR1 and CDR2 (germline): SNHLY, FYNNEI. With V trimmed by 2 bases and J by 5 bases, 2 bases remained unmatched. This CDR3 region has 14 residues. CDR3 region: CASSEQGVNEKLFF. CDR3 nucleotides: TGTGCCAGCAGTGAACAGGGGGTAAATGAAAAACTGTTTTTT. The full variable domain, completed using reference TRBV2 and TRBJ1-4, is EPEVTQTPSHQVTQMGQEVILRCVPISNHLYFYWYRQILGQKVEFLVSFYNNEISEKSEIFDDQFSVERPDGSNFTLKIRSTKLEDSAMYFCASSEQGVNEKLFFGSGTQLSVL.

This chain uses TRBV29-1 with TRBJ2-5; the match to TRBD1 covers 7 bases. Germline CDR1 is SQVTM and CDR2 is ANQGSEA. The CDR3 totals 13 residues. Unmatched junction bases numbered 5, after V lost 6 bases and J lost 1 base. CDR3 region: CSVNGDSQETQYF. The CDR3 nucleotides are TGCAGCGTCAACGGGGACAGCCAAGAGACCCAGTACTTC.

This clonotype was seen many times. The CDR3 bases are TGTGCCAGCAGTTTAATGCAGGGCACGTACCAAGAGACCCAGTACTTC. Amino acids: CASSLMQGTYQETQYF. The rearrangement uses TRBV28 and TRBJ2-5, with D possibly TRBD1 on 5 matching bases. Trimming shortened V by 2 bases and J by 0 bases, and 13 bases separated the two germline ends. The germline gives CDR1 MDHEN, CDR2 SYDVKM. This CDR3 comprises 16 residues. Combining the CDR3 with reference TRBV28 and TRBJ2-5 gives the whole variable domain DVKVTQSSRYLVKRTGEKVFLECVQDMDHENMFWYRQDPGLGLRLIYFSYDVKMKEKGDIPEGYSVSREKKERFSLILESASTNQTSMYLCASSLMQGTYQETQYFGPGTRLLVL.

This clonotype occurred a few times. The chain uses TRBV6-1 and TRBJ2-7; 7 nucleotides align to TRBD2. The CDR3 loop spans 11 amino acids. Trimming removed 7 bases from V and 10 bases from J; junction bases left unmatched: 7. CDR1 and CDR2 (germline): MNHNS, SASEGT. The CDR3 bases are TGTGCCAGCACCCCCGGGGACTATCAGTACTTC. Translated, it gives CASTPGDYQYF.

The gene calls are TRBV9 and TRBJ2-2; 13 nucleotides line up with TRBD2. Germline trimming cut 0 bases from V and 4 bases from J; bases unmatched to any gene: 6. Germline lookup yields CDR1 SGDLS and CDR2 YYNGEE. This CDR3 is 18 amino acids long. Here the CDR3 reads CASSVELAGGPTTGELFF. CDR3 bases: TGTGCCAGCAGCGTAGAACTAGCGGGAGGGCCTACCACCGGGGAGCTGTTTTTT.

This clonotype was recorded a few times. V usage is TRBV29-1 and J usage is TRBJ2-5; D may match TRBD1 or TRBD2 (6 bases each). Germline CDR1 SQVTM, CDR2 ANQGSEA. The V end lost 7 bases, the J end lost 5 bases, and 17 bases lay between the germline ends. CDR3 length equals 13 residues. CDR3 region: CSAEGGDGETQYF. CDR3 in DNA: TGCAGCGCCGAGGGGGGCGATGGGGAGACCCAGTACTTC.

This clonotype was recorded at least ten times. The V gene is TRBV2, the J gene TRBJ2-2, with D unclear. Germline lookup yields CDR1 SNHLY and CDR2 FYNNEI. The CDR3 consists of 11 residues. Trimming shortened V by 4 bases and J by 6 bases, and 3 bases separated the two germline ends. The CDR3 coding sequence is TGTGCCAGCAGTGCTCCCGGGGAGCTGTTTTTT. Translated: CASSAPGELFF.

This clonotype was detected many times. The gene calls are TRBV28 and TRBJ2-5; D is uncertain. Per germline, CDR1 MDHEN and CDR2 SYDVKM. The CDR3 consists of 14 residues. Trimming stripped 3 bases from V and 5 bases from J, with 13 bases between. The CDR3 bases are TGTGCCAGCAGTTTGGACGGCTTGGGGGAGACCCAGTACTTC. This codes for CASSLDGLGETQYF.

This clonotype was recorded at least ten times. This chain joins TRBV29-1 and TRBJ2-2; D call uncertain. The CDR3 sequence is 12 residues long. Germline V gives CDR1 SQVTM, CDR2 ANQGSEA. Trimming removed 2 bases at V and 5 bases at J, with 6 bases between. The CDR3 sequence: CSVESITGELFF. DNA for the CDR3: TGCAGCGTTGAATCCATAACCGGGGAGCTGTTTTTT.

The CDR3 sequence is CASSGGESSYEQYF. CDR3 coding DNA: TGTGCCAGCAGTGGTGGGGAGAGCTCCTACGAGCAGTACTTC. The gene calls are TRBV6-1 and TRBJ2-7, with a possible D match to TRBD2 (5 bases). The V gene's germline CDR1 is MNHNS and CDR2 SASEGT. The germline V and J ends were trimmed by 4 bases and 0 bases, with 10 bases remaining between them. The CDR3 is made up of 14 amino acids.

This clonotype showed up many times. The gene calls are TRBV6-2 or TRBV6-3 and TRBJ2-6; 7 nucleotides match TRBD2. With 3 bases clipped from V and 1 base from J, the junction kept 6 bases outside the gene matches. CDR1 and CDR2 from the germline V gene are MNHEY and SVGEGT. The CDR3 totals 17 residues. The CDR3 spells CASSYSAGTSGANVLTF. CDR3 nucleotides: TGTGCCAGCAGTTATTCAGCGGGAACTTCTGGGGCCAACGTCCTGACTTTC.